These T cell receptor beta chains were read from a single sample in a study of blood T cell repertoires in COVID-19. Sequenced by immunoSEQ multiplex PCR; TCRdb stores in-frame clones only, minus some. This table holds under 350,000 clones, about 80% found once. The material sequenced was peripheral blood. Receptors were obtained from a woman aged 45 to 65 who had recovered from COVID-19. CDR3s include the opening cysteine and the closing phenylalanine or tryptophan. Fields, in order: D gene, J gene, V gene, clone size, CDR3 DNA, CDR3 protein. A D gene is named only where the DNA matches it firmly. Clone size is given for some rows only: seen once, a few or many times, or a class if the clone is expanded.

D: TRBD1
J: TRBJ1-5
V: TRBV7-2
size: NA
DNA: TGTGCCAGCAGCCAACAGGGGAATCAGCCCCAGCATTTT
CDR3: CASSQQGNQPQHF

D: TRBD2
J: TRBJ2-3
V: TRBV13
size: NA
DNA: TGTGCCAGCAGCGCCTACGCCTATAGCGGGGGTACGACAGATACGCAGTATTTT
CDR3: CASSAYAYSGGTTDTQYF

D: NA
J: TRBJ1-2
V: TRBV7-2
size: NA
DNA: TGTGCCAGCAGCGACTTCGCGGGGGGCGCCGGCTACACCTTC
CDR3: CASSDFAGGAGYTF

D: TRBD1
J: TRBJ2-7
V: TRBV7-3
size: medium-sized
DNA: TGTGCCAGCAGCTCCGGGACAGGGGGGTCCTACGAGCAGTACTTC
CDR3: CASSSGTGGSYEQYF

D: NA
J: TRBJ1-3
V: TRBV15
size: NA
DNA: TGTGCCACCAGCTCCCAAGAGGGTTTCGGGGGAAACACCATATATTTT
CDR3: CATSSQEGFGGNTIYF

D: TRBD2
J: TRBJ2-7
V: TRBV7-9
size: NA
DNA: TGTGCCAGCAGCTTAGTTAAGCTAGCGGGAATGAGCTCCTACGAGCAGTACTTC
CDR3: CASSLVKLAGMSSYEQYF

D: TRBD1
J: TRBJ1-5
V: TRBV6-5
size: NA
DNA: TGTGCCAGCAGGGACAGGGGCAATCAGCCCCAGCATTTT
CDR3: CASRDRGNQPQHF

D: NA
J: TRBJ1-3
V: TRBV6-1
size: NA
DNA: TGTGCCAGCAGTGTGGGCAGGATATACTCTGGAAACACCATATATTTT
CDR3: CASSVGRIYSGNTIYF

D: TRBD1
J: TRBJ1-2
V: TRBV5-1
size: NA
DNA: TGCGCCAGCAGCAGGGACAGTTTCACTAACTATGGCTACACCTTC
CDR3: CASSRDSFTNYGYTF

D: NA
J: TRBJ1-2
V: TRBV3-1/TRBV3-2
size: NA
DNA: TGTGCCAGCAGCCCCGGGAGAGGAGCCAACTACACCTTC
CDR3: CASSPGRGANYTF

D: NA
J: TRBJ1-2
V: TRBV28
size: NA
DNA: TGTGCCAGCAGTTGGGGGGACGGGAACTATGGCTACACCTTC
CDR3: CASSWGDGNYGYTF

D: NA
J: TRBJ2-3
V: TRBV6-5
size: NA
DNA: TGTGCCAGCAGACTCCTCGACTACTCAGATACGCAGTATTTT
CDR3: CASRLLDYSDTQYF

D: TRBD1
J: TRBJ1-1
V: TRBV10-3
size: NA
DNA: TGTGCCATCACCGAAGAAGGGACAGGGAACACTGAAGCTTTCTTT
CDR3: CAITEEGTGNTEAFF

D: NA
J: TRBJ2-6
V: TRBV6-5
size: NA
DNA: TGTGCCAGCAGTCCTCCGGGGGCTGGGGCCAACGTCCTGACTTTC
CDR3: CASSPPGAGANVLTF

D: NA
J: TRBJ1-4
V: TRBV5-5
size: NA
DNA: TGTGCCAGCAGCCCCACGGGGGTCCCTTTTGAAAAACTGTTTTTT
CDR3: CASSPTGVPFEKLFF

D: TRBD2
J: TRBJ2-3
V: TRBV6-2/TRBV6-3
size: few
DNA: TGTGCCAGCAGTTACCCCGGACTAGCGGGAGGGGACCGAGATACGCAGTATTTT
CDR3: CASSYPGLAGGDRDTQYF

D: TRBD1
J: TRBJ2-2
V: TRBV6-2/TRBV6-3
size: NA
DNA: TGTGCCAGCAGTTACGGACAGGTCGAGGGGGAGCTGTTTTTT
CDR3: CASSYGQVEGELFF

D: NA
J: TRBJ2-3
V: TRBV6-5
size: few
DNA: TGTGCCAGCAGTTCCCAGCGGTCTAGCACAGATACGCAGTATTTT
CDR3: CASSSQRSSTDTQYF

D: NA
J: TRBJ1-6
V: TRBV5-1
size: NA
DNA: TGCGCCAGCAAGGCATCACAGGGAAGGGCACCCCTCCACTTT
CDR3: CASKASQGRAPLHF

D: TRBD2
J: TRBJ2-5
V: TRBV7-2
size: NA
DNA: TGTGCCAGCAGCTCAGGACTAGCGAGTCAAGAGACCCAGTACTTC
CDR3: CASSSGLASQETQYF

D: TRBD2
J: TRBJ2-1
V: TRBV7-9
size: NA
DNA: TGTGCCAGCAGCCAGGGACTAGCCTTCTACAATGAGCAGTTCTTC
CDR3: CASSQGLAFYNEQFF

D: NA
J: TRBJ1-5
V: TRBV18
size: NA
DNA: TGTGCCAGCTCACCACCGGGGGGTGTGGGTCAGCCCCAGCATTTT
CDR3: CASSPPGGVGQPQHF

D: TRBD1
J: TRBJ2-7
V: TRBV6-5
size: NA
DNA: TGTGCCAGCAGTTACCCCGGGACAGGATTGCAGTACTTC
CDR3: CASSYPGTGLQYF

D: NA
J: TRBJ1-2
V: TRBV4-2
size: NA
DNA: TGTGCCAGCAGCCAAGTCGCCACCCAGAACTATGGCTACACCTTC
CDR3: CASSQVATQNYGYTF

D: NA
J: TRBJ1-2
V: TRBV27
size: NA
DNA: TGTGCCAGCAGTTTAGGGCAGGGCTATGGCTACACCTTC
CDR3: CASSLGQGYGYTF

D: NA
J: TRBJ2-3
V: TRBV2
size: NA
DNA: TGTGCCAGCAGTGTAGGGGGGGGGACGGCAGATACGCAGTATTTT
CDR3: CASSVGGGTADTQYF

D: NA
J: TRBJ2-5
V: TRBV28
size: NA
DNA: TGTGCCAGCAGTTTCGGAGGGCAAGAGACCCAGTACTTC
CDR3: CASSFGGQETQYF

D: NA
J: TRBJ2-3
V: TRBV28
size: NA
DNA: TGTGCCAGCAGTTTTGGAGGAGTTAGTTCAGATACGCAGTATTTT
CDR3: CASSFGGVSSDTQYF

D: TRBD2
J: TRBJ2-7
V: TRBV6-2/TRBV6-3
size: NA
DNA: TGTGCCAGCAGTTACTCGGGACTAGCGGGGCGCGGGGAGCAGTACTTC
CDR3: CASSYSGLAGRGEQYF

D: NA
J: TRBJ2-1
V: TRBV6-2/TRBV6-3
size: NA
DNA: TGTGCCAGCAGCGGAGGAGTAGGGGGCTACAATGAGCAGTTCTTC
CDR3: CASSGGVGGYNEQFF

D: NA
J: TRBJ1-2
V: TRBV29-1
size: once
DNA: TGCAGCGTTGTACCGCAGGGATTGGGGGGCTACACCTTC
CDR3: CSVVPQGLGGYTF

D: TRBD1
J: TRBJ2-7
V: TRBV5-5
size: once
DNA: TGTGCCAGCAGCTTGACAGGGGGCGAGTACGAGCAGTACTTC
CDR3: CASSLTGGEYEQYF

D: NA
J: TRBJ1-1
V: TRBV19
size: many
DNA: TGTGCCAGTAAGGACTTTTCCTTAGGTGAAGCTTTCTTT
CDR3: CASKDFSLGEAFF

D: NA
J: TRBJ2-1
V: TRBV30
size: NA
DNA: TGTGCCTGGAGTTTGAGGTGGCCTGGCTTGTCCTCCTACAATGAGCAGTTCTTC
CDR3: CAWSLRWPGLSSYNEQFF

D: TRBD2
J: TRBJ2-1
V: TRBV10-2
size: many
DNA: TGCGCCAGCAGTGAGTCCGGACTAGCGGGAGTCAATGAGCAGTTCTTC
CDR3: CASSESGLAGVNEQFF

D: TRBD1
J: TRBJ1-3
V: TRBV28
size: NA
DNA: TGTGCCAGCAGTTCAACAGGGGGGAACAGCTCTGGAAACACCATATATTTT
CDR3: CASSSTGGNSSGNTIYF

D: NA
J: TRBJ1-3
V: TRBV15
size: NA
DNA: TGTGCCACCAGCAGAGTTGGGGGCGCGGGAAACACCATATATTTT
CDR3: CATSRVGGAGNTIYF